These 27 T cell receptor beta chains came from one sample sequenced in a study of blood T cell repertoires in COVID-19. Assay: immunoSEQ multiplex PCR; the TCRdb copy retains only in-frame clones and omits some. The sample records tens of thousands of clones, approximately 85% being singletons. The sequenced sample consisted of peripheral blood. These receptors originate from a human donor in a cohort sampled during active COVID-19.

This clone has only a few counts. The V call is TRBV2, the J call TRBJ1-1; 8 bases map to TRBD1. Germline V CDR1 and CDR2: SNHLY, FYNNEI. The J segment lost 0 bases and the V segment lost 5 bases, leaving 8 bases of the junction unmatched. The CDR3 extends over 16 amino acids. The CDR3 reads CASSPTRTGMNTEAFF. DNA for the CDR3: TGTGCCAGCAGTCCAACTCGGACAGGGATGAACACTGAAGCTTTCTTT.

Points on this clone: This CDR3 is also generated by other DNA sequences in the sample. DNA of the CDR3: TGTGCCAGCAGCCTGGACAGAGACCAGCCCCAGCATTTT. Protein sequence: CASSLDRDQPQHF. This rearrangement joins TRBV7-2 to TRBJ1-5; weak D call: TRBD1 (6 bases). Trimming shortened V by 5 bases and J by 7 bases, and 12 bases separated the two germline ends. The germline V gene has CDR1 SGHTA and CDR2 FQGNSA. The CDR3 spans 13 residues. The full variable domain, completed using reference TRBV7-2 and TRBJ1-5, is GAGVSQSPSNKVTEKGKDVELRCDPISGHTALYWYRQSLGQGLEFLIYFQGNSAPDKSGLPSDRFSAERTGGSVSTLTIQRTQQEDSAVYLCASSLDRDQPQHFGDGTRLSIL.

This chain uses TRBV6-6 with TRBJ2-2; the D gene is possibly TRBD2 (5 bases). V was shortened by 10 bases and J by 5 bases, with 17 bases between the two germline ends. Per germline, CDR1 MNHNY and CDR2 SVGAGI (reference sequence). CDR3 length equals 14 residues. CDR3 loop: CATQTIGETGELFF. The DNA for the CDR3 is TGTGCCACCCAGACCATCGGGGAAACCGGGGAGCTGTTTTTT.

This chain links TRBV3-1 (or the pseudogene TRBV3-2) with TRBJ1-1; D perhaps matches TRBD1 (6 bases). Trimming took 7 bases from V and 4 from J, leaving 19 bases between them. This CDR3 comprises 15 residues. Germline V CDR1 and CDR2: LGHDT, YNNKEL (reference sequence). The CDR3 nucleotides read TGTGCCAGCACCCGGGTCGGGGGGGCAGGCACTGAAGCTTTCTTT. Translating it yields CASTRVGGAGTEAFF.

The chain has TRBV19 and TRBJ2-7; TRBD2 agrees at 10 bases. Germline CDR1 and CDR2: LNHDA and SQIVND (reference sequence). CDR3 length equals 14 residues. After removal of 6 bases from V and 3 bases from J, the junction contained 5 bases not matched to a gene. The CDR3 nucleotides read TGTGCCAGTAGGTCGGCTAGCGGGAGCTACGAGCAGTACTTC. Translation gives CASRSASGSYEQYF.

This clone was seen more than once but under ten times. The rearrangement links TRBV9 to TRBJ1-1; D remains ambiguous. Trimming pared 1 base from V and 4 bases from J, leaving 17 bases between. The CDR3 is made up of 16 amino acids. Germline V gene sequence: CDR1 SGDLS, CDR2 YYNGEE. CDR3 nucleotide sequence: TGTGCCAGCAGCGTATCCCCGGGTCGCGAGGGCACTGAAGCTTTCTTT. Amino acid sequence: CASSVSPGREGTEAFF.

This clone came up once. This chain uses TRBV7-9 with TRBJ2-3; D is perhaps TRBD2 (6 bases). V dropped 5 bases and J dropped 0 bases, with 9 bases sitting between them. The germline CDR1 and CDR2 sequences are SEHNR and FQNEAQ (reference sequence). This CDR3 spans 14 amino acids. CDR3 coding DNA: TGTGCCAGCAGCCGAGGGACTAGCACAGATACGCAGTATTTT. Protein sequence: CASSRGTSTDTQYF.

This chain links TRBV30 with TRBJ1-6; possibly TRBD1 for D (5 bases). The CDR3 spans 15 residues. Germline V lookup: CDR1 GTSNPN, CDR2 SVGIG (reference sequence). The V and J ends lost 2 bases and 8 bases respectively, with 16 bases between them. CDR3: CAWSHAGPGDSPLHF. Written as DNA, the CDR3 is TGTGCCTGGAGTCACGCAGGGCCGGGGGATTCACCCCTCCACTTT.

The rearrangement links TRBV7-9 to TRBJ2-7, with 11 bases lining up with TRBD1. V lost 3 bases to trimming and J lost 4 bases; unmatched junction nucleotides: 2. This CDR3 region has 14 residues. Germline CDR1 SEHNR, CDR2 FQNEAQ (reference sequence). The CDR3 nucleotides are TGTGCCAGCAGCTTTGGGACAGGGGGATACGAGCAGTACTTC. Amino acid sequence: CASSFGTGGYEQYF. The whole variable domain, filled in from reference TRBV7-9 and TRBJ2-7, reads DTGVSQNPRHKITKRGQNVTFRCDPISEHNRLYWYRQTLGQGPEFLTYFQNEAQLEKSRLLSDRFSAERPKGSFSTLEIQRTEQGDSAMYLCASSFGTGGYEQYFGPGTRLTVT.

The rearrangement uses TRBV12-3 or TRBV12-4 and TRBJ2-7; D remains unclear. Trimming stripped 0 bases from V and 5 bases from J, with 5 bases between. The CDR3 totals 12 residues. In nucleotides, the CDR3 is TGTGCCAGCAGTTTAGCGCGGCACGAGCAGTACTTC. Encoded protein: CASSLARHEQYF.

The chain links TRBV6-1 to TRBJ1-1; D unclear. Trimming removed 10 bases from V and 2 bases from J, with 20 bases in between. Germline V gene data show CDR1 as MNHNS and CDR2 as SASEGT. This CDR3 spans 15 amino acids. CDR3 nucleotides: TGTGCCACCGCCGGGCGGGTCGCCCAAAACACTGAAGCTTTCTTT. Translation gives CATAGRVAQNTEAFF.

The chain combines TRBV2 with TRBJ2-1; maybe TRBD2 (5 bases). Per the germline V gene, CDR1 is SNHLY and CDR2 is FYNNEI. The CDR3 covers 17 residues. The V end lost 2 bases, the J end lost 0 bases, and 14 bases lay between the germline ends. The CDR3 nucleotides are TGTGCCAGCAGTGAATGGTCCACTAGAGCCTCCTACAATGAGCAGTTCTTC. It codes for CASSEWSTRASYNEQFF.

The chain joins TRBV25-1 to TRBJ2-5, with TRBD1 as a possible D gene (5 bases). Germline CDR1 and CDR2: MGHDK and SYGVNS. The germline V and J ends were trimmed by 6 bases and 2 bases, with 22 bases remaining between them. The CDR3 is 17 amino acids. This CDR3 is CASSPKNPPGPQETQYF. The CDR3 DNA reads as TGTGCCAGCAGCCCCAAAAACCCTCCAGGGCCTCAAGAGACCCAGTACTTC.

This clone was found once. CDR3 in DNA: TGTGCCAGCTCACCAGTGGGGGCCATGAGCTACACCTTC. Translated: CASSPVGAMSYTF. The chain uses TRBV18 and TRBJ1-2, with D perhaps matching TRBD1 (6 bases). Germline CDR1 and CDR2: KGHSH and LQKENI. The CDR3 runs 13 residues. Trimming shortened V by 2 bases and J by 9 bases, and 13 bases separated the two germline ends.

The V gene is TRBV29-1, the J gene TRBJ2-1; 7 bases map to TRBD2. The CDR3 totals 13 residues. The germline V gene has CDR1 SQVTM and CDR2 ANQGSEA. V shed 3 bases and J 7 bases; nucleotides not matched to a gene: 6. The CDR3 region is CSVEGGLGNEQFF. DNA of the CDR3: TGCAGCGTTGAGGGAGGGCTAGGGAATGAGCAGTTCTTC.

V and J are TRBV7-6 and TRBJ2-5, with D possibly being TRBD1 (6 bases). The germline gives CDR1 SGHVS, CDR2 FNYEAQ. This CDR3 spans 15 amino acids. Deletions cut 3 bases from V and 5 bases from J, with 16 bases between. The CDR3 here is CASSLAGGSPETQYF. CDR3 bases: TGTGCCAGCAGCTTGGCTGGGGGCTCGCCGGAGACCCAGTACTTC.

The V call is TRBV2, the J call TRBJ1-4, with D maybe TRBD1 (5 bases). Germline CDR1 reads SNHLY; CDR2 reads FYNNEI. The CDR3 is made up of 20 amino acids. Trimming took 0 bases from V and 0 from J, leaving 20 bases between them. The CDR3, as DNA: TGTGCCAGCAGTGAAGCGCATCCAGGGCAGTTCTTTGCAACTAATGAAAAACTGTTTTTT. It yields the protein CASSEAHPGQFFATNEKLFF. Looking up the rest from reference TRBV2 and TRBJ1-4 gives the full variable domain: EPEVTQTPSHQVTQMGQEVILRCVPISNHLYFYWYRQILGQKVEFLVSFYNNEISEKSEIFDDQFSVERPDGSNFTLKIRSTKLEDSAMYFCASSEAHPGQFFATNEKLFFGSGTQLSVL.

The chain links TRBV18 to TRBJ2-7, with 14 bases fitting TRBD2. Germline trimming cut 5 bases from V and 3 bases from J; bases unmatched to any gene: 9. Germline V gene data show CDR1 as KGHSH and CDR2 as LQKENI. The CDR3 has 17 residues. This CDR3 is CASSGLAGGMTNYEQYF. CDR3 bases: TGTGCCAGCTCAGGACTAGCGGGGGGAATGACTAACTACGAGCAGTACTTC.

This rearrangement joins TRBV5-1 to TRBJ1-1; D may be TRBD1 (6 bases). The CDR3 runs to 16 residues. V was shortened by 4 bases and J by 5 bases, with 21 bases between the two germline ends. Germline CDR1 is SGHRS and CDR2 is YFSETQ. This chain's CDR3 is CASSPGGGPLETEAFF. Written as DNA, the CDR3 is TGCGCCAGCAGCCCTGGGGGGGGGCCGTTAGAAACTGAAGCTTTCTTT.

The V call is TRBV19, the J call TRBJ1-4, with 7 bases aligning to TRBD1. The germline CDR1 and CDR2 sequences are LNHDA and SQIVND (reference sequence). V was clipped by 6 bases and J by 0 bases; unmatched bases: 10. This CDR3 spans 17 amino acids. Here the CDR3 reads CASSPRTGSSTNEKLFF. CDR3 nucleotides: TGTGCCAGTAGCCCGAGGACAGGCTCCTCAACTAATGAAAAACTGTTTTTT.

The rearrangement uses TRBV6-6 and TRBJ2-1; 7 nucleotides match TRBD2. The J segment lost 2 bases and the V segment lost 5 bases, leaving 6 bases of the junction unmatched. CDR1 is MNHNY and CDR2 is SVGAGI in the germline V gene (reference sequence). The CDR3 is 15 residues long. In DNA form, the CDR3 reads TGTGCCAGCAGTAGCGGGAAGGGCACCTACAATGAGCAGTTCTTC. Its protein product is CASSSGKGTYNEQFF.

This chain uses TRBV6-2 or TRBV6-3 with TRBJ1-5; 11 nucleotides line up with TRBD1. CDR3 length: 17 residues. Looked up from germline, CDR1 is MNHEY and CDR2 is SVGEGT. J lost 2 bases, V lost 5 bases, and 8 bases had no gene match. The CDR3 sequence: CASSQRTGGEGNQPQHF. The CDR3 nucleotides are TGTGCCAGCAGTCAACGGACAGGGGGCGAGGGCAATCAGCCCCAGCATTTT.

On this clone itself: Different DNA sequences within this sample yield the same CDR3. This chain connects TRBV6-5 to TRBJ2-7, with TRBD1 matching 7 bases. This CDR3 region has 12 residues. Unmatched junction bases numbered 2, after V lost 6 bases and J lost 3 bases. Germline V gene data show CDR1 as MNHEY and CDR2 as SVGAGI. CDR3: CASRRDSYEQYF. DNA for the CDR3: TGTGCCAGCAGACGGGACAGCTACGAGCAGTACTTC.

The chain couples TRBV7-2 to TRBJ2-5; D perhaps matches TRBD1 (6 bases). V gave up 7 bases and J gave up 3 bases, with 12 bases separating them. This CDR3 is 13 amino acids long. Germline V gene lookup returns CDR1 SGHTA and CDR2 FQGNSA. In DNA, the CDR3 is TGTGCCAGCACCCCGAACAGGGAAGAGACCCAGTACTTC. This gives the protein CASTPNREETQYF.

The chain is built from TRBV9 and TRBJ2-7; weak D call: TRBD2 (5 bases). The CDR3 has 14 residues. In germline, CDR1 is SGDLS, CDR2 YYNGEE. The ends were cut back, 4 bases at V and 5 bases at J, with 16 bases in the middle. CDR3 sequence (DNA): TGTGCCAGCAGCCCTCGAGAGGGTACCAACGAGCAGTACTTC. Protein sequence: CASSPREGTNEQYF. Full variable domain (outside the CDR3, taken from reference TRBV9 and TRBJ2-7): DSGVTQTPKHLITATGQRVTLRCSPRSGDLSVYWYQQSLDQGLQFLIQYYNGEERAKGNILERFSAQQFPDLHSELNLSSLELGDSALYFCASSPREGTNEQYFGPGTRLTVT.

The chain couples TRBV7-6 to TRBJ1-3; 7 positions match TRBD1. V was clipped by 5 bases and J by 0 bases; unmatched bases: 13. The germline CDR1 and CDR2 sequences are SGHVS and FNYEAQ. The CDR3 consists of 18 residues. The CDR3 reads CASSSERGRLGSGNTIYF. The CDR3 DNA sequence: TGTGCCAGCAGCAGCGAGAGGGGGCGGTTGGGCTCTGGAAACACCATATATTTT.

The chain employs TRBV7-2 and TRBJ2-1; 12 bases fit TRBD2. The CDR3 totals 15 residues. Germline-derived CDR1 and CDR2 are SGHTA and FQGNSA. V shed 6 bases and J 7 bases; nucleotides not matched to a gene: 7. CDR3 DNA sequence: TGTGCCAGCAGTACCCTAGCGGGGGGGCCGAATGAGCAGTTCTTC. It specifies CASSTLAGGPNEQFF.